The entry that follows covers one T cell receptor (beta chain) sequence. Its antigen remains unknown. Healthy and HIV-negative, the adult donors had no recent acute infections or vaccinations. The entry originates in a study of shared clonotypes between healthy human individuals. Study as a whole: Aged 18 to 49, the donors were two women and a few men.

Original data processing: ImmunoSEQ supplied junction-only sequences lacking quality scores, so filtering was different. Profiling relied on immunoSEQ multiplex PCR, and the TCRdb table lists in-frame clones only, not all of them. That table supplies the V and J calls and clone size; D and trimming were determined from the DNA. Among 2 million to 2.5 million clones listed, roughly 95% were seen once. General study results and limits: The authors expected sequencing depth to affect clonotype sharing among donors.

Germline values: CDR1 MNHEY, CDR2 SVGAGI. Between the trimmed V and J ends, which lost 6 bases and 7 bases, there was a span of 16 bases. The CDR3 spans 14 residues. Sequenced input: naive CD4+ T cells sorted from blood. Indicated subset: CD45RA+ positively selected. The receptor was derived from a man younger than 35 in good health. The chain combines TRBV6-5 with TRBJ2-1; weak D call: TRBD2 (7 bases). CDR3 in DNA: TGTGCCAGCAGGGGGGGCGGGGGCCCGAATGAGCAGTTCTTC. It encodes CASRGGGGPNEQFF.